This entry features one TCR beta chain sequence. This entry is derived from a study of CD8+ T cells in alopecia areata. Sequencing templates came from extracted RNA that was reverse transcribed into cDNA. The protocol was immunoSEQ multiplex PCR, while the TCRdb copy is restricted to in-frame clones and leaves out a portion. This table holds around 160,000 clones, 87% found once. The CDR3 contains 12 residues. In germline, CDR1 is MNHEY, CDR2 SMNVEV (reference sequence). V lost 8 bases to trimming and J lost 6 bases, with 14 bases between them. The receptor was isolated from a human donor with alopecia areata. The chain has TRBV27 and TRBJ2-7, with D maybe TRBD2 (5 bases). The sequences come from CD8+ T cells sorted from blood, collected at week 0. The CDR3 DNA reads TGTGCCAGCGGCCCCACTAGTTCCGAGCAGTACTTC. Translation gives CASGPTSSEQYF.